These T cell receptor beta chains were read from a single sample in a study of control samples from healthy donors and cancer patients. Assay used: immunoSEQ multiplex PCR; TCRdb lists only in-frame clones, some missing. The repertoire consists of 150,000 to 200,000 clones, with 85% to 95% occurring once and the leading ten covering 1.3% to 1.5%. Material: blood. The receptors were sampled from a woman in her late teens or twenties in good health. The CDR3 runs from the conserved cysteine through the conserved F or W. The D gene is left open where the match is weak. Not all rows give a size; the values are once, few, many and, for expanded clones, a class.

d_gene	abundance	v_gene	j_gene	CDR3nt	CDR3aa
NA	NA	TRBV11-3	TRBJ1-2	TGTGCCAGCAGCTCGAAGAGGAATAACTATGGCTACACCTTC	CASSSKRNNYGYTF
NA	NA	TRBV5-1	TRBJ1-4	TGCGCCAGCAGCTTGGGGACAGCTAATGAAAAACTGTTTTTT	CASSLGTANEKLFF
NA	NA	TRBV5-1	TRBJ2-7	TGCGCCAGCAGCTTGGCAGCGATCAACGAGCAGTACTTC	CASSLAAINEQYF
NA	NA	TRBV9	TRBJ1-3	TGTGCCAGCAGTGGCCCGGACGACTCTGGAAACACCATATATTTT	CASSGPDDSGNTIYF
NA	NA	TRBV10-3	TRBJ1-2	TGTGCCATCATTAACAGCTCTAACTATGGCTACACCTTC	CAIINSSNYGYTF
TRBD1	NA	TRBV12-5	TRBJ2-2	TGTGCTAGTGGTCGGACAGGGCATCCTTCGAACACCGGGGAGCTGTTTTTT	CASGRTGHPSNTGELFF
NA	NA	TRBV7-2	TRBJ1-1	TGTGCCAGCAGCTTACGCCCCCGGGGGCAAGAAGCTTTCTTT	CASSLRPRGQEAFF
NA	NA	TRBV3-1/TRBV3-2	TRBJ1-1	TGTGCCAGCAGCCAAGCCCCGGACAAGGAAGCTTTCTTT	CASSQAPDKEAFF
NA	NA	TRBV21-1	TRBJ2-3	TGTGCCAGCGCAAGGGGGACAGGGGGCATCGCAGATACGCAGTATTTT	CASARGTGGIADTQYF
NA	NA	TRBV7-9	TRBJ1-4	TGTGCCAGCAGCCGTTCGACATACTACAATGAAAAACTGTTTTTT	CASSRSTYYNEKLFF
NA	NA	TRBV5-6	TRBJ2-7	TGTGCCAGCAGCTCCCGCACGGGTCACGAGCAGTACTTC	CASSSRTGHEQYF
TRBD2	NA	TRBV18	TRBJ2-7	TGTGCCAGCTCAACGACCCTGACTAGCGGGGGGTCACCGGACGAGCAGTACTTC	CASSTTLTSGGSPDEQYF
TRBD2	NA	TRBV7-2	TRBJ2-1	TGTGCCAGCAGCCCCACGGGACTAGCGGATTACAATGAGCAGTTCTTC	CASSPTGLADYNEQFF
NA	few	TRBV11-2	TRBJ1-6	TGTGCCAGCAGTCCAGGAGGGGGTTCACCCCTCCACTTT	CASSPGGGSPLHF
NA	NA	TRBV4-1	TRBJ1-3	TGCGCCAGCAGCCTCCGGGACACCCTTTCCTCTGGAAACACCATATATTTT	CASSLRDTLSSGNTIYF
NA	NA	TRBV6-5	TRBJ1-6	TGTGCCAGCGGCCAGCAATCGGAGGTTTATTCACCCCTCCACTTT	CASGQQSEVYSPLHF